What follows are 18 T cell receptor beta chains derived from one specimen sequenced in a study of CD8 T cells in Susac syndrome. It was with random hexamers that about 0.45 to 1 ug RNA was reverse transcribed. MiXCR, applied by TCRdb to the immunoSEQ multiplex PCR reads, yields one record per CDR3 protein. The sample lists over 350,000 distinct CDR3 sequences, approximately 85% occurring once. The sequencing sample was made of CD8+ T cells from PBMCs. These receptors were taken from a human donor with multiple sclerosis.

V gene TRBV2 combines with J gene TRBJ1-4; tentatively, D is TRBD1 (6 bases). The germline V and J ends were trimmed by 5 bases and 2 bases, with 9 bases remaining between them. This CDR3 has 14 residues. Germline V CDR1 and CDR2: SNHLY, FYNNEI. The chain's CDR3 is CASSTGLTNEKLFF. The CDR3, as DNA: TGTGCCAGCAGTACAGGGTTGACTAATGAAAAACTGTTTTTT.

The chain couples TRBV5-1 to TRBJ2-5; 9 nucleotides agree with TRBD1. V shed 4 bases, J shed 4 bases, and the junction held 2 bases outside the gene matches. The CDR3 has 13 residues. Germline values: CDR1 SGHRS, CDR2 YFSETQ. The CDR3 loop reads CASSPDRGETQYF. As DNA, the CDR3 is TGCGCCAGCAGCCCGGACAGGGGAGAGACCCAGTACTTC.

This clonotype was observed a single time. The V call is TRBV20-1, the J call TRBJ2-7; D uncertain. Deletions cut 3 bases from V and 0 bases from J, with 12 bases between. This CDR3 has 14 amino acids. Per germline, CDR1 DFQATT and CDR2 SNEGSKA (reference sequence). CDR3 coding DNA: TGCAGTGCTAGTTCACCGCTATCCTCCTACGAGCAGTACTTC. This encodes CSASSPLSSYEQYF.

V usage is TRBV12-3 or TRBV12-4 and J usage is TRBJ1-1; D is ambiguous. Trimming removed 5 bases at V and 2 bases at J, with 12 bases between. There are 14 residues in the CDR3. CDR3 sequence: CASSLNGVNTEAFF. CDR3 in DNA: TGTGCCAGCAGTCTTAATGGGGTTAACACTGAAGCTTTCTTT.

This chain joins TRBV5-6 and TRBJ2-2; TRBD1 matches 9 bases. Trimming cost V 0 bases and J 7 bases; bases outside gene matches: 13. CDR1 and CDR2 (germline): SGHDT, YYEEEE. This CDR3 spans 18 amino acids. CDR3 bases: TGTGCCAGCAGCTTGGGAGAGGGACAGGGCCCTCTCGGCGGGGAGCTGTTTTTT. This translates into CASSLGEGQGPLGGELFF.

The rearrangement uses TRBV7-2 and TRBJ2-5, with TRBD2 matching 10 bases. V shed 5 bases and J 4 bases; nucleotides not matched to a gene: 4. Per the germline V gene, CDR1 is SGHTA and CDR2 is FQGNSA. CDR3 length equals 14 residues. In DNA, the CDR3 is TGTGCCAGCAGCCCAAGCGGGGGGGCAGAGACCCAGTACTTC. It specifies CASSPSGGAETQYF.

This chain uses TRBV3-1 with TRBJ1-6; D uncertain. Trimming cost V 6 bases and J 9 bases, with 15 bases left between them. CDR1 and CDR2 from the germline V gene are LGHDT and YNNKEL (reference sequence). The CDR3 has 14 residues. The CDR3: CASRRSSSRSPLHF. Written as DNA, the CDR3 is TGTGCCAGCAGGCGAAGTTCGTCGCGTTCACCCCTCCACTTT. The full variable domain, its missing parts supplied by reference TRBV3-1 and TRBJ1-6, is DTAVSQTPKYLVTQMGNDKSIKCEQNLGHDTMYWYKQDSKKFLKIMFSYNNKELIINETVPNRFSPKSPDKAHLNLHINSLELGDSAVYFCASRRSSSRSPLHFGNGTRLTVT.

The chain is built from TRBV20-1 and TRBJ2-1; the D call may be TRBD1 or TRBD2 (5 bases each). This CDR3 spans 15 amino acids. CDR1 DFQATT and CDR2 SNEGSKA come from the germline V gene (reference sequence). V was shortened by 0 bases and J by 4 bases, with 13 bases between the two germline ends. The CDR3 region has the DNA TGCAGTGCTAGAGATCCCTTGGGGGAGTACAATGAGCAGTTCTTC. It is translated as CSARDPLGEYNEQFF.

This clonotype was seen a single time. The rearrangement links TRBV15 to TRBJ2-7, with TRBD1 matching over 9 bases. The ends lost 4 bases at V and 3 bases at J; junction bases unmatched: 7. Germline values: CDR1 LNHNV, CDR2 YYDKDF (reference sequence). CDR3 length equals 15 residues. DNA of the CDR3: TGTGCCACCAGCAAGAGGGACAGGGAAGACTACGAGCAGTACTTC. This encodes CATSKRDREDYEQYF.

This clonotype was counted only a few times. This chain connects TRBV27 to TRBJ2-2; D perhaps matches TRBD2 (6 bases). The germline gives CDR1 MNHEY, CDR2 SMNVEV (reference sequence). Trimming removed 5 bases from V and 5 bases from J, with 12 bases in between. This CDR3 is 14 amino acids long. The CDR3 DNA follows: TGTGCCAGCAGTCCGACGGGACTTACCGGGGAGCTGTTTTTT. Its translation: CASSPTGLTGELFF.

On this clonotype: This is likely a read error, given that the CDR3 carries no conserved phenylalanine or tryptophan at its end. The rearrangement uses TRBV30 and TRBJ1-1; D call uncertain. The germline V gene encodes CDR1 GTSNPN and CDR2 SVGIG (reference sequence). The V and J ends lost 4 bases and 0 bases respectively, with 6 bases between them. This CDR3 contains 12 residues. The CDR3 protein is CAWNLLNTEAFL. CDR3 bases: TGTGCCTGGAACCTGTTGAACACTGAAGCTTTCCTT.

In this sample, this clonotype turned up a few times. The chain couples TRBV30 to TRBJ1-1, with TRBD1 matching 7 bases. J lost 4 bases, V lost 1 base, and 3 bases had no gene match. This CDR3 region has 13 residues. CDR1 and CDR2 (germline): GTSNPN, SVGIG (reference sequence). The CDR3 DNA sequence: TGTGCCTGGAGTGCGACAGGGACCACTGAAGCTTTCTTT. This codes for CAWSATGTTEAFF. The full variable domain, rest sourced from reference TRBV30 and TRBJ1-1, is SQTIHQWPATLVQPVGSPLSLECTVEGTSNPNLYWYRQAAGRGLQLLFYSVGIGQISSEVPQNLSASRPQDRQFILSSKKLLLSDSGFYLCAWSATGTTEAFFGQGTRLTVV.

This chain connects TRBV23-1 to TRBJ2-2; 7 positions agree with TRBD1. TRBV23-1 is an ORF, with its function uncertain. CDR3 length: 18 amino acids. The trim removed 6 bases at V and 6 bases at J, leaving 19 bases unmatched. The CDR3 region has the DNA TGCGCCAGCAGGGAAAGGCGGAAGGGGACAGACCTTCCCGGGGAGCTGTTTTTT. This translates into CASRERRKGTDLPGELFF.

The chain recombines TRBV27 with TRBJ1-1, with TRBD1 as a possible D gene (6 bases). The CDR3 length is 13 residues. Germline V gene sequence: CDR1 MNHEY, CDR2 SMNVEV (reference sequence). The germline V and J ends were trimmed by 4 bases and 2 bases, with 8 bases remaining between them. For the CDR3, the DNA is TGTGCCAGCAGTTGGACAGACAACACTGAAGCTTTCTTT. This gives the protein CASSWTDNTEAFF.

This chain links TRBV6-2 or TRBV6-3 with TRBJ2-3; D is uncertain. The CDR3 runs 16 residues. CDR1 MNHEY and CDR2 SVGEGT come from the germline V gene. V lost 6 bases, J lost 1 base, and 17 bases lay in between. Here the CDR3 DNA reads TGTGCCAGCAGAATCGATCTTACGGTGGGCACAGATACGCAGTATTTT. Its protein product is CASRIDLTVGTDTQYF.

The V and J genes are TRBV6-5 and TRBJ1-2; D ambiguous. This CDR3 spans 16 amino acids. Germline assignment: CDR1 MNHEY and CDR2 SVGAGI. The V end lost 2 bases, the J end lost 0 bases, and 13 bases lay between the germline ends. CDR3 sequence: CASSYVATPANYGYTF. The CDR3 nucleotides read TGTGCCAGCAGTTACGTGGCTACCCCCGCTAACTATGGCTACACCTTC.

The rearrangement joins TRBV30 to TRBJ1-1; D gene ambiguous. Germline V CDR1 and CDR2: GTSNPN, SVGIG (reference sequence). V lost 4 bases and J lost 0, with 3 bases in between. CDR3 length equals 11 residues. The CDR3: CAWKVNTEAFF. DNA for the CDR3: TGTGCCTGGAAAGTGAACACTGAAGCTTTCTTT.

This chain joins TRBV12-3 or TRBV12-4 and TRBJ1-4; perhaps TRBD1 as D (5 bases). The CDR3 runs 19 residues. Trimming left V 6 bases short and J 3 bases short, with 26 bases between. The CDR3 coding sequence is TGTGCCAGCAGCCCTTTAAACCGGGACTCTGGCGCCGCTAATGAAAAACTGTTTTTT. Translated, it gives CASSPLNRDSGAANEKLFF.